Given below is one T cell receptor beta chain in context. This sample was included in a study of blood T cell repertoires in COVID-19. The J segment lost 7 bases and the V segment lost 0 bases, leaving 8 bases of the junction unmatched. This CDR3 contains 15 residues. From germline, CDR1 is SQVTM and CDR2 ANQGSEA. Method: immunoSEQ multiplex PCR; TCRdb's copy keeps in-frame clones and lacks some. This sample has 350,000 or so clones; approximately 91% occur once, and the top ten carry 1%. The specimen was PBMCs or T cells enriched from blood (not recorded which). The TCR originated in a young woman who had been exposed to COVID-19. The chain joins TRBV29-1 to TRBJ1-4; 7 positions match TRBD1. The CDR3 sequence: CSVEDLRGNREKLFF. CDR3 DNA sequence: TGCAGCGTTGAAGATCTCAGGGGGAATCGTGAAAAACTGTTTTTT.